The 5 T cell receptor beta chains presented below share a single source sample, sequenced in a study of Graves' ophthalmopathy and Graves' hyperthyroidism. Amplification targeted the TCR beta CDR3 regions, with RNA transcripts as the source material. HTBI-primed first-round RT-PCR preceded second-round multiplex PCR. TCRdb redid the calling of the multiplex PCR reads with MiXCR, one entry per CDR3 protein. The sample contains 580,000 or so distinct CDR3 sequences, approximately 37% of which appear only once. Sequenced: peripheral blood or thyroid tissue (not recorded which). Every receptor here comes from an adult man with Graves' hyperthyroidism.

This chain uses TRBV20-1 with TRBJ2-1; possibly TRBD2 for D (6 bases). The CDR3 loop spans 13 amino acids. Germline V gene sequence: CDR1 DFQATT, CDR2 SNEGSKA (reference sequence). The germline V and J ends were trimmed by 5 bases and 6 bases, with 14 bases remaining between them. The CDR3 region has the DNA TGCAGTGCTCGTAGACGACTAGTCAATGAGCAGTTCTTC. Encoded protein: CSARRRLVNEQFF.

The V gene is TRBV20-1, the J gene TRBJ2-7; maybe TRBD2 (6 bases). The V gene's germline CDR1 is DFQATT and CDR2 SNEGSKA (reference sequence). This CDR3 comprises 13 residues. CDR3: CSVAEGSSYEQYF. The DNA of the CDR3 is TGCAGCGTAGCGGAGGGCAGCTCCTACGAGCAGTACTTC.

Turning to this clonotype: This may be a read error: a much more frequent sequence differs by one nucleotide. This chain connects TRBV10-3 to TRBJ1-1; no firm D call. The germline gives CDR1 ENHRY, CDR2 SYGVKD. This CDR3 is built from 14 residues. The DNA of the CDR3 is TGTGCCATCAGTGATCCCCGCGGGAACACTGCAGCTTTCTTT. Residues: CAISDPRGNTAAFF.

This clonotype was counted ten times or more. The chain carries TRBV9 and TRBJ2-2; 10 bases fit TRBD2. The germline V gene has CDR1 SGDLS and CDR2 YYNGEE. J gave up 5 bases and V 0 bases, and 7 bases lay outside the gene matches. The CDR3 has 17 amino acids. The CDR3 DNA is TGTGCCAGCAGCGTAGGCCTAGCGGGGGACCCAACCGGGGAGCTGTTTTTT. Translation: CASSVGLAGDPTGELFF.

The CDR3 coding sequence is TGTGCCAGCAGTGAAAACCCCCCGGGACAGGGGGCGATTCAGCCCCAGCATTTT. It translates to CASSENPPGQGAIQPQHF. V and J are TRBV9 and TRBJ1-5; 12 bases are shared with TRBD1. Trimming at V came to 5 bases and at J to 6 bases, leaving 15 bases not matched to a gene. Germline V gene data show CDR1 as SGDLS and CDR2 as YYNGEE. The CDR3 has 18 residues.